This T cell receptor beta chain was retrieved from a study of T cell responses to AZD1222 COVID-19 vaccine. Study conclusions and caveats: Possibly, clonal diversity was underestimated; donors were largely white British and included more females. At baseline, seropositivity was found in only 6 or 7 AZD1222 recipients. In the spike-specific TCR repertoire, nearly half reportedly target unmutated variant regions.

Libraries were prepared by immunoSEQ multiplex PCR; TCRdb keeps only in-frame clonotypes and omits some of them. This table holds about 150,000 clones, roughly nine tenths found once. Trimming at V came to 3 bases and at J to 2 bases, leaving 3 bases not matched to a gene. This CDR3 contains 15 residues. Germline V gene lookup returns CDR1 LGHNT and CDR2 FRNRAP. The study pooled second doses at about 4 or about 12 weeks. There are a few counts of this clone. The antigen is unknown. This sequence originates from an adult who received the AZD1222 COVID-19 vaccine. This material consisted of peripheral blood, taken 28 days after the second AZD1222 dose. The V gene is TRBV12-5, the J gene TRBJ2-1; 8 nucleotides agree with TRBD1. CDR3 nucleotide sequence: TGTGCTAGTGGTTTTGACAGGGGCACCTACAATGAGCAGTTCTTC. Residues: CASGFDRGTYNEQFF.